Listed below are T cell receptor beta chains from one sample, sequenced in a study of blood T cell repertoires in COVID-19. TCRdb's table, derived via immunoSEQ multiplex PCR, lists solely in-frame clones and lacks some. The table shows more than 95,000 clones, with about 80% occurring only once. Sequenced sample: peripheral blood. Every receptor here comes from a man in his forties or fifties with active or convalescent COVID-19. CDR3s include the opening cysteine and the closing phenylalanine or tryptophan. Each record gives: CDR3 DNA, CDR3 protein, D gene, clone size, V gene, J gene. A D gene is named only where the DNA matches it firmly. Size tells how often a clone was seen (once, few, many) or the class of an expanded clone, and some rows leave it out.

TGTGCCACCAGTGAAGGACGGCTAGCTAGCACAGATACGCAGTATTTT	CATSEGRLASTDTQYF	-	-	TRBV24-1	TRBJ2-3
TGTGCCAGCAGCGAAAGGAACAGCTTTAACTATGGCTACACCTTC	CASSERNSFNYGYTF	-	-	TRBV5-5	TRBJ1-2
TGCAGCGTTGTGGCAGGGAGGTACACTGAAGCTTTCTTT	CSVVAGRYTEAFF	-	-	TRBV29-1	TRBJ1-1
TGTGCCAGTACCGGGACAGTGAATGAAAAACTGTTTTTT	CASTGTVNEKLFF	TRBD1	few	TRBV18	TRBJ1-4
TGTGCCAGCAGCCAAATACTAACTTCCCATGGCTACACCTTC	CASSQILTSHGYTF	-	-	TRBV14	TRBJ1-2
TGTGCCAGCAGCCCGGAGGGGACTAGCGGGTTTGGGACCCAGTACTTC	CASSPEGTSGFGTQYF	TRBD2	-	TRBV7-6	TRBJ2-5
TGTGCCAGCAGTTACTCGGGGACAGGGTTTAGTGGCTACACCTTC	CASSYSGTGFSGYTF	TRBD1	-	TRBV6-6	TRBJ1-2
TGTGCCCGTCGGGGGGCTCTTAATGAAAAACTGTTTTTT	CARRGALNEKLFF	-	-	TRBV30	TRBJ1-4
TGTGCCAGCAGTTTATCAGGGTTGGGTCAGCCCCAGCATTTT	CASSLSGLGQPQHF	-	-	TRBV6-6	TRBJ1-5
TGTGCTAGTGCTCGGGACCGCGGGACGAACACCGGGGAGCTGTTTTTT	CASARDRGTNTGELFF	-	-	TRBV12-5	TRBJ2-2
TGTGCCAGCAGTTATCGGGACCGGGGGTTTTGGTATGGCTACACCTTC	CASSYRDRGFWYGYTF	-	-	TRBV6-5	TRBJ1-2
TGTGCCGACAGCAAGGTCCCTGGGTCGTACGAGCAGTACTTC	CADSKVPGSYEQYF	-	-	TRBV2	TRBJ2-7
TGTGCCAGCAGTGAAGCCTCCTGGCGGGAGGGCCGAGGGGAGCAGTACTTC	CASSEASWREGRGEQYF	TRBD2	-	TRBV2	TRBJ2-7
TGTGCCAGCAGTAGGATACCGGGACAGAATAACTATGGCTACACCTTC	CASSRIPGQNNYGYTF	TRBD1	few	TRBV28	TRBJ1-2
TGTGCCCCCGGGGGGAATGGCTACACCTTC	CAPGGNGYTF	-	-	TRBV7-9	TRBJ1-2
TGTGCCAGCAGCCAAGGGACAGGGGGTCTTGGCTACACCTTC	CASSQGTGGLGYTF	TRBD1	-	TRBV4-2	TRBJ1-2
TGTGCCAGCAGTTACTCTAGGACAGGGGATGTGGAGACCCAGTACTTC	CASSYSRTGDVETQYF	TRBD1	-	TRBV6-2/TRBV6-3	TRBJ2-5
TGTGCCAGCAGAGCACTAGCGGGCACCACCGGGGAGCTGTTTTTT	CASRALAGTTGELFF	TRBD2	once	TRBV6-5	TRBJ2-2
TGTGCCAGCAGTCGACAGGGCTGGGCTAATGAAAAACTGTTTTTT	CASSRQGWANEKLFF	TRBD1	-	TRBV27	TRBJ1-4
TGTGCCAGCAGCTCCTCTGCTGGGGGGGCAATCTATGGCTACACCTTC	CASSSSAGGAIYGYTF	-	-	TRBV4-2	TRBJ1-2
TGTGCCAGCAGTGAACAGGGGATGGACACCGGGGAGCTGTTTTTT	CASSEQGMDTGELFF	-	-	TRBV6-1	TRBJ2-2
TGTGCCAGCAGCCAAGACTGGGGGAGCGGGACCGGGGAGCTGTTTTTT	CASSQDWGSGTGELFF	-	-	TRBV4-2	TRBJ2-2
TGTGCCACCAGCAGAGATATATACGAGCAGTACTTC	CATSRDIYEQYF	-	once	TRBV15	TRBJ2-7
TGCAGCGTTGAGTACAACACAGATACGCAGTATTTT	CSVEYNTDTQYF	-	-	TRBV29-1	TRBJ2-3
TGTGCCAGCAGTGAGGGGGGGTCCGAAAAACTGTTTTTT	CASSEGGSEKLFF	-	-	TRBV6-1	TRBJ1-4
TGCGCCAGCAGCTTAGACAGGAGAAGCTACACCTTC	CASSLDRRSYTF	-	-	TRBV5-1	TRBJ1-2
TGTGCTAGTGGTTTTTGTCTCCCACTAGCGGGATCGGATCGGAACGAGCAGTACTTC	CASGFCLPLAGSDRNEQYF	TRBD2	-	TRBV12-5	TRBJ2-7
TGTGCCAGCAGTGAGACAGGGAACACTGAAGCTTTCTTT	CASSETGNTEAFF	-	-	TRBV6-4	TRBJ1-1
TGTGCCATCAAGGAGGGGGCGAACTATGGCTACACCTTC	CAIKEGANYGYTF	TRBD1	once	TRBV10-3	TRBJ1-2
TGTGCCACCTTGTCGACACTCAGGGTAGCCTATGGCTACACCTTC	CATLSTLRVAYGYTF	-	-	TRBV24-1	TRBJ1-2
TGCGCCAGCAGTGAGTCAGGACTAGCGTCCGGGGAGCTGTTTTTT	CASSESGLASGELFF	TRBD2	few	TRBV10-2	TRBJ2-2
TGTGCCAGCAGTTTGAATGGGGCGGCGGAAGCTTTCTTT	CASSLNGAAEAFF	-	-	TRBV12-3/TRBV12-4	TRBJ1-1
TGTGCCAGCTCACCACCCGGACTCTCTGGAAACACCATATATTTT	CASSPPGLSGNTIYF	-	-	TRBV18	TRBJ1-3
TGTGCCAGCAGCTTAGGTGGCGGGGGGAGGGCTGAAGCTTTCTTT	CASSLGGGGRAEAFF	-	-	TRBV7-2	TRBJ1-1
TGTGCCAGCAGCGCAACAGGGGACACTGAAGCTTTCTTT	CASSATGDTEAFF	TRBD1	-	TRBV9	TRBJ1-1
TGTGCCAGCAGCGGAATTCTAGCGGATGAGCAGTTCTTC	CASSGILADEQFF	TRBD2	-	TRBV9	TRBJ2-1
TGTGCCAGTAGTGGTAGAACAGGGAGAAGCAATCAGCCCCAGCATTTT	CASSGRTGRSNQPQHF	-	-	TRBV19	TRBJ1-5
TGCGCCAGCAGCCAAGCCCAGGGTAGAAACACCGGGGAGCTGTTTTTT	CASSQAQGRNTGELFF	-	-	TRBV4-3	TRBJ2-2
TGTGCCAGCAGCCGGGACAGGGGCCCCTACGAGCAGTACTTC	CASSRDRGPYEQYF	TRBD1	-	TRBV2	TRBJ2-7
TGTGCCAGCAGCTTGTTACAGAAGTATAGCAATCAGCCCCAGCATTTT	CASSLLQKYSNQPQHF	-	-	TRBV5-8	TRBJ1-5
TGTGCCAGCAGTTCCTCGGGGGGAGGCTATGGCTACACCTTC	CASSSSGGGYGYTF	-	-	TRBV6-5	TRBJ1-2
TGCGCCAGCAGCATTGAGGGGGCTGGAAACACCATATATTTT	CASSIEGAGNTIYF	-	-	TRBV5-1	TRBJ1-3
TGTGCCAGCAGCGCGACAGGGAGTGCTGAGACCCAGTACTTC	CASSATGSAETQYF	TRBD1	-	TRBV6-5	TRBJ2-5
TGTGCCAGCAGTGACAGCCGCTCTGGGGCCAACGTCCTGACTTTC	CASSDSRSGANVLTF	-	-	TRBV6-4	TRBJ2-6
TGTGCCAGTAACCTAGCGGGGGGCAGGACAGATACGCAGTATTTT	CASNLAGGRTDTQYF	TRBD2	-	TRBV19	TRBJ2-3